This T cell receptor beta chain was sequenced for a study of T-cell reconstitution after alpha-beta-depleted transplantation in children. Worth noting for this clonotype: The antigen is not known.

Molecular barcoding with unique molecular identifiers was used for the TCRbeta library. Via MiXCR, TCRdb re-called the PCR reads, giving one row per CDR3 protein. The sample consists of around 960,000 distinct CDR3 sequences, about 26% of them appearing once. Study findings and constraints: In some patients, recipient T cells and intrathymic progenitors surviving conditioning explained high day-60 diversity. Among T cells one year after transplant, newly produced cells accounted for most counts and diversity. As was reported, about two months after transplant, alpha-beta T cells came from several hundred expanded graft clones.

Germline loops: CDR1 LGHNT, CDR2 FRNRAP. V dropped 3 bases and J dropped 8; count of bases not matched to a gene: 6. This CDR3 comprises 15 residues. V is TRBV12-5 and J is TRBJ2-1; 11 bases line up with TRBD2. Sample: PBMCs, mostly from graft donor cells, taken 360 days after TCRalphabeta/CD19-depleted stem cell transplant. The receptor's source is a boy younger than two who had a stem cell transplant for SCID, so the T cells may come from the graft donor. The CDR3 nucleotides read TGTGCTAGTGGTTTCAGACTAGCGGGGATGGATGAGCAGTTCTTC. Protein sequence: CASGFRLAGMDEQFF. Filled out from reference TRBV12-5 and TRBJ2-1, the complete variable domain reads DARVTQTPRHKVTEMGQEVTMRCQPILGHNTVFWYRQTMMQGLELLAYFRNRAPLDDSGMPKDRFSAEMPDATLATLKIQPSEPRDSAVYFCASGFRLAGMDEQFFGPGTRLTVL.